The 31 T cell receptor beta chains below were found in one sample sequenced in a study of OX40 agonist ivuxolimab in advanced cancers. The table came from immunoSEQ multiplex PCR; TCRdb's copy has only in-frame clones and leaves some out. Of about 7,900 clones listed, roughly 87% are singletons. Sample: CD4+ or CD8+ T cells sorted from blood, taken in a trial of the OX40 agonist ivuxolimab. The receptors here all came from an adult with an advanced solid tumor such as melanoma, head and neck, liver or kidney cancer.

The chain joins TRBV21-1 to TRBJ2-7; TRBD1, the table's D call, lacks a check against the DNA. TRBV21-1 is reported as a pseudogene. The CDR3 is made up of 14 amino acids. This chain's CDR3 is CASSKKRISRVGYF. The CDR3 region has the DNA TGTGCCAGCAGCAAAAAGAGGATCTCCAGGGTGGGGTACTTC.

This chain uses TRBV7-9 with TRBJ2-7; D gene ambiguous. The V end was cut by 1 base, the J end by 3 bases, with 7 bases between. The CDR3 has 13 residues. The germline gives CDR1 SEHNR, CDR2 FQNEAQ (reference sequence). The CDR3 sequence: CASSLGTHYEQYF. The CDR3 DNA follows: TGTGCCAGCAGCTTAGGGACCCACTACGAGCAGTACTTC.

In DNA, the CDR3 is TGTGCCAGCAGTGAATACGGGGGCGGGAGTGTCCACAATGAGCAGTTCTTC. It encodes CASSEYGGGSVHNEQFF. The chain joins TRBV6-4 to TRBJ2-1, with D maybe TRBD2 (7 bases). The germline V gene encodes CDR1 MRHNA and CDR2 SNTAGT. The ends were cut back, 3 bases at V and 5 bases at J, with 20 bases in the middle. The CDR3 has 17 residues.

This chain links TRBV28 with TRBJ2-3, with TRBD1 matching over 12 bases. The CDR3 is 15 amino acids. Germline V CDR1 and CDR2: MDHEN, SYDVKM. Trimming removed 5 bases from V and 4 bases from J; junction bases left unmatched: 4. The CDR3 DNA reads TGTGCCAGCAGTCAGGGACAGGGGGCGGCAGATACGCAGTATTTT. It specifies CASSQGQGAADTQYF.

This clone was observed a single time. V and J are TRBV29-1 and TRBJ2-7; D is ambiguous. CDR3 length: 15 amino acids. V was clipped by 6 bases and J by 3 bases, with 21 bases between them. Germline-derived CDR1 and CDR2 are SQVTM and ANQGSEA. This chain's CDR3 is CSVVRAGQRIYEQYF. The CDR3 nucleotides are TGCAGCGTCGTTCGGGCAGGCCAAAGGATCTACGAGCAGTACTTC.

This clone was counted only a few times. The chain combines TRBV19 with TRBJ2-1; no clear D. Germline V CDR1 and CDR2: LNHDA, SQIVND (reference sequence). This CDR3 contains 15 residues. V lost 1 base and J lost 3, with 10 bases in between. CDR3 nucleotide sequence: TGTGCCAGTAGTATAGGCCAGTCCCTCTACAATGAGCAGTTCTTC. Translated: CASSIGQSLYNEQFF. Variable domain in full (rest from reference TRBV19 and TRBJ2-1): DGGITQSPKYLFRKEGQNVTLSCEQNLNHDAMYWYRQDPGQGLRLIYYSQIVNDFQKGDIAEGYSVSREKKESFPLTVTSAQKNPTAFYLCASSIGQSLYNEQFFGPGTRLTVL.

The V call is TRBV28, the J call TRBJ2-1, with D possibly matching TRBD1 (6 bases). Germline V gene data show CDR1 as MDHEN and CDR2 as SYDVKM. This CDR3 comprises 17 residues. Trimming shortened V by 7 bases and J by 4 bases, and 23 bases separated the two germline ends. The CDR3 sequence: CASNPPVTKTGYNEQFF. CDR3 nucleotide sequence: TGTGCCAGCAACCCCCCCGTAACCAAAACAGGGTACAATGAGCAGTTCTTC.

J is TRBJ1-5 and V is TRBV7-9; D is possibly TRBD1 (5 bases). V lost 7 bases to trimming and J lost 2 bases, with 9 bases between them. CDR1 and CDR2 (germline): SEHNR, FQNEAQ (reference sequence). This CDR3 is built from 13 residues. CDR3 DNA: TGTGCCAGCACCGGGACCGGCAATCAGCCCCAGCATTTT. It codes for CASTGTGNQPQHF.

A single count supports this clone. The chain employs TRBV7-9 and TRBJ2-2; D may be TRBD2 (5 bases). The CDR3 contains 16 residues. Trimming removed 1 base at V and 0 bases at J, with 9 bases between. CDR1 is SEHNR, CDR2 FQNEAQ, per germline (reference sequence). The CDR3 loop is CASSLEVATNTGELFF. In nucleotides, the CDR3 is TGTGCCAGCAGCTTAGAAGTAGCGACGAACACCGGGGAGCTGTTTTTT.

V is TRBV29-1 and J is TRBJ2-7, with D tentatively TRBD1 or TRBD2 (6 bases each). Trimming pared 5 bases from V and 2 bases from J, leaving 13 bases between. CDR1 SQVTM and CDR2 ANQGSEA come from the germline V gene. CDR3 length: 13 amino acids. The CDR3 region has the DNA TGCAGCGTTCATGTTAGGGGGGCCTACGAGCAGTACTTC. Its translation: CSVHVRGAYEQYF.

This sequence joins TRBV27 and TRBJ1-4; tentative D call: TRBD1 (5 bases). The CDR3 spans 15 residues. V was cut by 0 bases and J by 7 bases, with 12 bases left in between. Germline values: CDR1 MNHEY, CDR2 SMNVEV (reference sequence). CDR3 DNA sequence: TGTGCCAGCAGTTTATCCCCCATGGGGGGTGAAAAACTGTTTTTT. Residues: CASSLSPMGGEKLFF.

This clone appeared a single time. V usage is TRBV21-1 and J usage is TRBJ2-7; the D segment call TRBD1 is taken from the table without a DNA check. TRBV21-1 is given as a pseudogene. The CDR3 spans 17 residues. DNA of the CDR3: TGTGCCAGCCACCGGGACAGGGGGAGTGAATCTTACTACGAGCAGTACTTC. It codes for CASHRDRGSESYYEQYF.

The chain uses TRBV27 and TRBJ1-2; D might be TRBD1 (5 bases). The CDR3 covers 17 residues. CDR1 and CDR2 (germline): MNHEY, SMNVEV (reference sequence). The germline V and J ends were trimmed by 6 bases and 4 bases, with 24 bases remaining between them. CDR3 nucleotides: TGTGCCAGCAGAAGGGGATTGACGGGACGGGCTATCTATGGCTACACCTTC. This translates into CASRRGLTGRAIYGYTF.

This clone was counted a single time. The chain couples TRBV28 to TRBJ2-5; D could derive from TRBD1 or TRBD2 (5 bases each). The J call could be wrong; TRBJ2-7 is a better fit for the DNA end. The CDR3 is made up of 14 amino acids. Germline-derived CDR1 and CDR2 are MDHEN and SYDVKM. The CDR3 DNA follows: TGTGCCAGCGAGGGTGGGCAGGGCCTCTACGAGCAGTACTTC. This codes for CASEGGQGLYEQYF.

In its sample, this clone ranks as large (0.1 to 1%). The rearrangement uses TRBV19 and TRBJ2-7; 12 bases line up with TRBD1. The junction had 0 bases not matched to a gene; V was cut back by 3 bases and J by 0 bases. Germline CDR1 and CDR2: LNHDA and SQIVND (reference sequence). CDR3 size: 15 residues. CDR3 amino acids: CASSMGQGASYEQYF. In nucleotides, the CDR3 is TGTGCCAGTAGTATGGGACAGGGGGCCTCCTACGAGCAGTACTTC.

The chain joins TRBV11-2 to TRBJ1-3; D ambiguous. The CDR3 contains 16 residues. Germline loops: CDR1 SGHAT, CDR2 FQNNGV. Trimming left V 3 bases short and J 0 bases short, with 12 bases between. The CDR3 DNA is TGTGCCAGCAGCTTTACCTTACCAAGCTCTGGAAACACCATATATTTT. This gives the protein CASSFTLPSSGNTIYF.

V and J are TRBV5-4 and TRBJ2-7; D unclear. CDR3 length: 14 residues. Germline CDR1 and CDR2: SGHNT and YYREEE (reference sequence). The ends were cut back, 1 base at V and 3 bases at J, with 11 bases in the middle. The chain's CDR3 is CASSLLPTHYEQYF. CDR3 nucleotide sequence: TGTGCCAGCAGCTTGTTACCTACTCACTACGAGCAGTACTTC.

The CDR3 region has the DNA TGCGCCAGCAGCCAAGTGTTTTCCGCCTATACCGAGCAGTACTTC. It translates to CASSQVFSAYTEQYF. This sequence joins TRBV4-1 and TRBJ2-7, with no clear D. V was trimmed by 1 base and J by 6 bases, leaving 16 bases between them. The CDR3 extends over 15 amino acids. The germline V gene encodes CDR1 MGHRA and CDR2 YSYEKL.

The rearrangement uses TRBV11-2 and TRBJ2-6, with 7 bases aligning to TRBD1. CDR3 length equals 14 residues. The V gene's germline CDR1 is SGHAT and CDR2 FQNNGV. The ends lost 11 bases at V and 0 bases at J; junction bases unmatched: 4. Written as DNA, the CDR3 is TGTGCCCAAGGGGGCGGCTCTGGGGCCAACGTCCTGACTTTC. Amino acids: CAQGGGSGANVLTF. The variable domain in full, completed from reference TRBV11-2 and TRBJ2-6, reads EAGVAQSPRYKIIEKRQSVAFWCNPISGHATLYWYQQILGQGPKLLIQFQNNGVVDDSQLPKDRFSAERLKGVDSTLKIQPAKLEDSAVYLCAQGGGSGANVLTFGAGSRLTVL.

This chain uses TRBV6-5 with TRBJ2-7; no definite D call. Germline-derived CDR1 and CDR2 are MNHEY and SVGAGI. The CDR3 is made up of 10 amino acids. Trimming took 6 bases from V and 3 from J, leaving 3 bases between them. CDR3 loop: CASRLYEQYF. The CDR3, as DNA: TGTGCCAGCAGGCTCTACGAGCAGTACTTC.

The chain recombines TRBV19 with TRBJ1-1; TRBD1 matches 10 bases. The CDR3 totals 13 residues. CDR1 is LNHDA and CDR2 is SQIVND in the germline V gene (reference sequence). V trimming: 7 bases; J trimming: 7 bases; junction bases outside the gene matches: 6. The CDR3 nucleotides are TGTGCCAGTACCCCGACAGGGGGCCTTGAAGCTTTCTTT. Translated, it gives CASTPTGGLEAFF.

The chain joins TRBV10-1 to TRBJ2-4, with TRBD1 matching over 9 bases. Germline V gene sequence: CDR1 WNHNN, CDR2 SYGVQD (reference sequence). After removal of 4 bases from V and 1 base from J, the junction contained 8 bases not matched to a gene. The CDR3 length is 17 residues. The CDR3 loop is CASSAYHGQGAKNIQYF. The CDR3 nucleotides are TGCGCCAGCAGTGCGTACCACGGACAGGGGGCCAAAAACATTCAGTACTTC.

CDR3 residues: CASSHGPVQPSGNTIYF. CDR3 coding DNA: TGTGCCAGCAGCCACGGCCCAGTGCAACCCTCTGGAAACACCATATATTTT. J is TRBJ1-3 and V is TRBV14; D gene uncertain. Trimming stripped 3 bases from V and 0 bases from J, with 15 bases between. Germline V gene data show CDR1 as SGHDN and CDR2 as FVKESK. The CDR3 sequence is 17 residues long.

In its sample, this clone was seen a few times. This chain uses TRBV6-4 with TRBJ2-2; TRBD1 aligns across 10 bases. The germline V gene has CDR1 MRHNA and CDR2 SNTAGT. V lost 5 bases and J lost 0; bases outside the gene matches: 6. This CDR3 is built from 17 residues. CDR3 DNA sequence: TGTGCCAGCAGTCGGTCCGGGACAGGGGCGAACACCGGGGAGCTGTTTTTT. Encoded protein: CASSRSGTGANTGELFF.

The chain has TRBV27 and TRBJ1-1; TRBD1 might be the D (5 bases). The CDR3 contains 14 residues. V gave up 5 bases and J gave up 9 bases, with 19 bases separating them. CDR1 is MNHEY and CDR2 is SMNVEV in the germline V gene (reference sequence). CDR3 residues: CASSPQGATLQAFF. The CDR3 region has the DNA TGTGCCAGCAGTCCTCAAGGGGCCACCTTACAAGCTTTCTTT.

For the CDR3, the DNA is TGCAGCGTTGAAGCCGCGCGGAGGAACTACAATGAGCAGTTCTTC. It yields the protein CSVEAARRNYNEQFF. This chain links TRBV29-1 with TRBJ2-1; a weak D match, TRBD2 (5 bases). Germline lookup yields CDR1 SQVTM and CDR2 ANQGSEA. The CDR3 is 15 residues long. With 1 base removed from V and 3 bases from J, the gap between germline ends came to 13 bases.

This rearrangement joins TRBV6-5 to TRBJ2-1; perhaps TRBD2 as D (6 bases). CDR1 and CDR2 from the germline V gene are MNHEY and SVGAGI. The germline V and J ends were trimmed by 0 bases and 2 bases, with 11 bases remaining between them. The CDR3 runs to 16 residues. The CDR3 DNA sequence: TGTGCCAGCAGTTACTCGAATTCGGGGGCCTACAATGAGCAGTTCTTC. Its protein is CASSYSNSGAYNEQFF.

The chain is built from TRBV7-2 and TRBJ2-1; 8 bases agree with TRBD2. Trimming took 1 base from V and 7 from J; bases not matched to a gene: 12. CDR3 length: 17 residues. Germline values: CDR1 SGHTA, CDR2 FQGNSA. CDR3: CASSLVFGGRLENEQFF. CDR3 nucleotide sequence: TGTGCCAGCAGCTTAGTTTTTGGCGGGAGGCTCGAGAATGAGCAGTTCTTC.

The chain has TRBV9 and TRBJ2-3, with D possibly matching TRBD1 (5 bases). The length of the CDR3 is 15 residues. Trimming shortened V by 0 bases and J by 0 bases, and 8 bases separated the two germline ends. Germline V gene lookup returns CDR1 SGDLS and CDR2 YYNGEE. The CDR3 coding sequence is TGTGCCAGCAGCGTAGAAGGGGTGAGCACAGATACGCAGTATTTT. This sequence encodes CASSVEGVSTDTQYF.

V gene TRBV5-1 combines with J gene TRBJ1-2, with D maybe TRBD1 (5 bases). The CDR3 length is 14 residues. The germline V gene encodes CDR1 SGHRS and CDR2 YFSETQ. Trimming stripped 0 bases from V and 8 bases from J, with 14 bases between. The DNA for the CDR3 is TGCGCCAGCAGCTTGGCCCCCCCCGCAGGGGGCTACACCTTC. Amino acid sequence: CASSLAPPAGGYTF.

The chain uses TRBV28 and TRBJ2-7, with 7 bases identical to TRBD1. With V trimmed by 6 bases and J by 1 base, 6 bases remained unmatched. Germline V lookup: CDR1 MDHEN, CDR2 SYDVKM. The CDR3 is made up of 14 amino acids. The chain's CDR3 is CASSPTGQSYEQYF. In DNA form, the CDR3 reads TGTGCCAGCAGCCCGACAGGGCAATCCTACGAGCAGTACTTC.